Listed here is a single T cell receptor (beta chain). This sample is part of a study of T cell changes during pregnancy in multiple sclerosis. Using immunoSEQ multiplex PCR, the repertoire was profiled, and TCRdb retains in-frame clones only, with some absent. The sample lists 90,000 to 95,000 clones; roughly 90% were seen once. CDR3 length: 15 residues. V shed 2 bases, J shed 5 bases, and the junction held 6 bases outside the gene matches. Germline V gives CDR1 MDHEN, CDR2 SYDVKM. The sequencing used peripheral blood, collected before pregnancy. The V call is TRBV28, the J call TRBJ2-7; TRBD1 aligns across 10 bases. The sequence was collected from a female donor with multiple sclerosis, enrolled in a pregnancy study. The chain's CDR3 is CASSLPGTGEDEQYF. The CDR3 DNA reads TGTGCCAGCAGTTTACCTGGGACAGGGGAGGACGAGCAGTACTTC.